Each of the 8 T cell receptor beta chains below was sequenced from the same sample in a study of PD-1 blockade in mismatch repair-deficient tumors. Repertoires were generated with immunoSEQ multiplex PCR, while TCRdb's copy carries only in-frame clones and drops some. The sample has under 150,000 clones, approximately 86% seen once. Sequenced here: peripheral blood, sampled 44 weeks after starting pembrolizumab. The receptors come from an adult with mismatch repair-deficient cancer.

The chain uses TRBV11-2 and TRBJ2-7; 8 bases fit TRBD1. There are 13 residues in the CDR3. CDR1 and CDR2 from the germline V gene are SGHAT and FQNNGV. V was pared by 5 bases and J by 5 bases, with 5 bases of the junction left unmatched. CDR3 loop: CASSTDRGDEQYF. The CDR3 DNA sequence: TGTGCCAGCAGCACCGACAGGGGCGACGAGCAGTACTTC.

J is TRBJ2-7 and V is TRBV5-8; 9 nucleotides agree with TRBD1. CDR1 is SGHTS, CDR2 YDEGEE, per germline. V shed 0 bases, J shed 3 bases, and the junction held 4 bases outside the gene matches. The CDR3 has 15 amino acids. The CDR3 sequence is CASSLVGQGRYEQYF. Here the CDR3 DNA reads TGTGCCAGCAGCTTGGTGGGACAGGGTCGCTACGAGCAGTACTTC.

The chain recombines TRBV10-3 with TRBJ2-3; 7 bases are a match to TRBD2. CDR3 length: 18 residues. Germline V gene sequence: CDR1 ENHRY, CDR2 SYGVKD. With 2 bases clipped from V and 0 bases from J, the junction kept 11 bases outside the gene matches. The CDR3 loop reads CAISEILSAGTSTDTQYF. DNA of the CDR3: TGTGCCATCAGTGAGATTTTGTCAGCGGGGACTAGCACAGATACGCAGTATTTT.

This rearrangement joins TRBV5-1 to TRBJ2-5; TRBD1 agrees at 8 bases. The CDR3 is 14 residues long. Germline trimming cut 0 bases from V and 3 bases from J; bases unmatched to any gene: 1. Germline values: CDR1 SGHRS, CDR2 YFSETQ. CDR3 in amino acids: CASSLATGEETQYF. In DNA form, the CDR3 reads TGCGCCAGCAGCTTGGCGACAGGGGAAGAGACCCAGTACTTC. The full variable domain, rest sourced from reference TRBV5-1 and TRBJ2-5, is KAGVTQTPRYLIKTRGQQVTLSCSPISGHRSVSWYQQTPGQGLQFLFEYFSETQRNKGNFPGRFSGRQFSNSRSEMNVSTLELGDSALYLCASSLATGEETQYFGPGTRLLVL.

The gene calls are TRBV4-1 and TRBJ2-2, with unresolved D. CDR3 length: 16 residues. The V end lost 0 bases, the J end lost 6 bases, and 14 bases lay between the germline ends. The germline V gene has CDR1 MGHRA and CDR2 YSYEKL. The CDR3 sequence: CASSQDQSALAGELFF. As DNA, the CDR3 is TGCGCCAGCAGCCAAGATCAAAGTGCTCTGGCCGGGGAGCTGTTTTTT.

The chain has TRBV13 and TRBJ2-2; D call uncertain. From germline, CDR1 is PRHDT and CDR2 FYEKMQ (reference sequence). This CDR3 spans 12 amino acids. The V end lost 5 bases, the J end lost 6 bases, and 7 bases lay between the germline ends. DNA of the CDR3: TGTGCCAGCAGCCTTAGCTCCGGGGAGCTGTTTTTT. Amino acid sequence: CASSLSSGELFF.

The chain is built from TRBV7-8 and TRBJ1-1, with D unclear. V lost 5 bases and J 1 base, leaving 11 bases between the germline ends. CDR1 and CDR2 (germline): SGHVS, FQNEAQ. The CDR3 runs 14 residues. The CDR3 loop reads CASSADAWNTEAFF. As DNA, the CDR3 is TGTGCCAGCAGCGCGGACGCATGGAACACTGAAGCTTTCTTT. The complete variable domain, with remaining parts taken from reference TRBV7-8 and TRBJ1-1, reads GAGVSQSPRYKVAKRGQDVALRCDPISGHVSLFWYQQALGQGPEFLTYFQNEAQLDKSGLPSDRFFAERPEGSVSTLKIQRTQQEDSAVYLCASSADAWNTEAFFGQGTRLTVV.

This clone appeared a single time. This rearrangement joins TRBV19 to TRBJ1-4; D is perhaps TRBD1 (6 bases). Germline values: CDR1 LNHDA, CDR2 SQIVND (reference sequence). The V end lost 6 bases, the J end lost 8 bases, and 19 bases lay between the germline ends. The CDR3 length is 15 residues. The CDR3 sequence: CASRGGTQGLEKLFF. The CDR3 coding sequence is TGTGCCAGTAGAGGAGGAACTCAGGGGTTGGAAAAACTGTTTTTT.